A selection of T cell receptor beta chains follows, all from one sample in a study of cytomegalovirus exposure and HLA in healthy donors. Some clones are missing from TCRdb's copy, which holds only in-frame ones; the method was immunoSEQ multiplex PCR. The table lists under 200,000 clones, more than 65% of them singletons. Sequenced material: PBMCs. These TCRs come from a middle-aged man in good health and CMV-seronegative. CDR3s include the opening cysteine and the closing phenylalanine or tryptophan.

v_gene	CDR3aa
TRBV7-9	CASSSLISGANVLTF
TRBV5-6	CASIGWRGQLRTEAFF
TRBV5-5	CASSLEPARGHGYTF
TRBV5-6	CASLSTGGDYGYTF
TRBV7-2	CASSVRTGPGELFF
TRBV7-9	CASSRTGLREKLFF
TRBV30	CAWRNQAVLTPLHF
TRBV30	CACPRAGANVLTF
TRBV19	CASSIDRGRGGEQFF
TRBV5-6	CASSLPRASGGNGELFF
TRBV27	CASSLGRRTYGIQYF
TRBV6-5	CASRHRDNTEAFF
TRBV5-1	CASRAGDEQFF
TRBV5-1	CASSSDREGAQETQYF
TRBV5-1	CASSLLGLDRSKETQYF
TRBV6-6	CASSSTGRANEQFF
TRBV7-9	CASSLLTNAPDTQYF
TRBV11-3	CASRGKTGLEQYF
TRBV4-1	CASSRTQGSTEAFF
TRBV5-4	CASRGGTDTQYF
TRBV19	CAIDKGNNEQFF
TRBV5-8	CASRPAGGQPQHF
TRBV25-1	CASRPRDLQNTEAFF
TRBV2	CASSDSLNSNQPQHF
TRBV27	CASRTSGGAAFWETQYF
TRBV11-2	CASSLGPLPGNTIYF
TRBV7-9	CASSLPGQGPDTQYF
TRBV30	CAWSVRSGVGEQFF
TRBV30	CAWSVRGDFISGNTIYF
TRBV19	CASSPQKGATAF
TRBV10-3	CAISEPGGQETQYF
TRBV30	CAWKAGEKLFF
TRBV13	CASSLGLAGGYEQYF
TRBV4-3	CASSQDWRLAGANEQFF
TRBV30	CAWTGQDRGQPQHF
TRBV7-6	CASGDSYTIYF
TRBV9	CASSVISGGFSTDTQYF
TRBV18	CASSPDREYGYTF
TRBV7-9	CASSLVGQGTEAFF
TRBV4-1	CASSQEGGAPSYEQYF
TRBV2	CASSGSRGLKGSGELFF
TRBV27	CASSLQRGAGWTQYF
TRBV5-1	CASSTGTYEQYF
TRBV18	CASSPPGTTYEQYF
TRBV6-5	CASSSGGTGGREQYF
TRBV6-1	CASSDRTGGRGEAQYF
TRBV4-3	CASSATLAEQETQYF
TRBV9	CASSEGGGSYNEQFF
TRBV12-5	CASGLGSGVGEKLFF
TRBV5-1	CASSPSVAGYEQFF
TRBV5-1	CASSLTTGISYEQYF
TRBV7-9	CASRDAGFKSGELFF
TRBV7-2	CASSSRDRGPHEQYF
TRBV2	CASSGQATIGQNFYEQYF